This T cell receptor (beta chain) came from a study of graft-versus-host responses after intestinal transplantation. About the study: Induction with anti-thymocyte globulin, then tacrolimus and steroids for roughly three years, was given to all recipients.

Germline CDR1 SEHNR, CDR2 FQNEAQ (reference sequence). The CDR3 covers 12 residues. Trimming pared 5 bases from V and 2 bases from J, leaving 6 bases between. Libraries were prepared by immunoSEQ multiplex PCR; TCRdb keeps only in-frame clonotypes and omits some of them. The table records tens of thousands of clones, 80% to 95% of them present only once. The source of this sequence is a human patient who received an intestinal transplant, so some T cells may come from the graft donor. The input for sequencing was bone marrow, taken 734 days after intestinal transplantation. The chain carries TRBV7-9 and TRBJ1-2; no definite D call. CDR3 nucleotide sequence: TGTGCCAGCAGCAATTGGAACTATGGCTACACCTTC. This translates into CASSNWNYGYTF.